The T cell receptor (beta chain) under discussion was sequenced for a study of T cell repertoires in cytomegalovirus infection. Across the study: CMV epitopes used comprised recently identified HLA-C-restricted ones and well-studied HLA-B-restricted ones. It was the public TCR beta signatures that indicated both CMV infection and matching HLA type.

TCRdb redid the calling of the reads with MiXCR, one entry per CDR3 protein. The sample records roughly 350,000 distinct CDR3 sequences, nearly 35% being singletons. Worth noting for this clonotype: No antigen is known for it.

Overall study findings and caveats: The response measured ex vivo was dominated by TCR beta clonotypes (HLA-C-restricted and CMV-specific). Cumulative frequency of public TCR beta families picked out carriers of CMV plus the relevant HLA.

This CDR3 is 14 amino acids long. Per germline, CDR1 LGHDT and CDR2 YNNKEL (reference sequence). Trimming stripped 2 bases from V and 0 bases from J, with 7 bases between. The clonotype comes from a human donor in good health (CMV status not recorded). Some clones in this sample may be carry-over from other donors' samples. The V call is TRBV3-1, the J call TRBJ1-2; D is undetermined. The sample here was cultured PBMCs, taken from culture after CMV antigen stimulation. CDR3 loop: CASSQIRANYGYTF. The CDR3 DNA is TGTGCCAGCAGCCAAATTCGGGCTAACTATGGCTACACCTTC. The full variable domain, with the rest looked up from reference TRBV3-1 and TRBJ1-2, is DTAVSQTPKYLVTQMGNDKSIKCEQNLGHDTMYWYKQDSKKFLKIMFSYNNKELIINETVPNRFSPKSPDKAHLNLHINSLELGDSAVYFCASSQIRANYGYTFGSGTRLTVV.